Below, 8 T cell receptor beta chains from the same sample are listed, as sequenced in a study of beta chain features in type 1 diabetes. Sequenced material consisted of expressed TCRB transcripts (all of the isolated RNA was reverse transcribed). This table comes from immunoSEQ multiplex PCR, and its TCRdb copy is limited to in-frame clones, with some not included. The sample carries 850,000 to 900,000 clones, roughly 15% recorded once. The sample taken for sequencing was naive CD4+ T cells from blood. Every receptor here comes from a woman aged 18-29 years in good health.

This chain uses TRBV5-1 with TRBJ1-1; D unclear. The V end was cut by 0 bases, the J end by 6 bases, with 9 bases between. The CDR3 has 13 residues. Looked up from germline, CDR1 is SGHRS and CDR2 is YFSETQ. This CDR3 is CASSLEARSEAFF. CDR3 nucleotides: TGCGCCAGCAGCTTGGAAGCAAGGTCTGAAGCTTTCTTT.

The rearrangement links TRBV15 to TRBJ1-1; no reliable D call. Germline values: CDR1 LNHNV, CDR2 YYDKDF (reference sequence). V lost 1 base to trimming and J lost 4 bases, with 7 bases between them. This CDR3 has 13 amino acids. The CDR3 protein is CATSRGLGTEAFF. CDR3 DNA: TGTGCCACCAGCAGAGGATTGGGCACTGAAGCTTTCTTT.

This clone was detected only a few times. The J gene is TRBJ2-7, the V gene TRBV6-5, with 7 positions matching TRBD2. The CDR3 totals 14 residues. Germline V CDR1 and CDR2: MNHEY, SVGAGI. V lost 6 bases, J lost 3 bases, and 8 bases stayed unmatched. CDR3 loop: CASSPTAGVYEQYF. CDR3 in DNA: TGTGCCAGCAGCCCTACCGCGGGAGTCTACGAGCAGTACTTC.

This chain uses TRBV7-2 with TRBJ2-7; 7 bases agree with TRBD2. Germline V gene lookup returns CDR1 SGHTA and CDR2 FQGNSA. V lost 4 bases and J lost 3; bases outside the gene matches: 6. CDR3 length: 14 amino acids. The CDR3 region has the DNA TGTGCCAGCAGCTCCGTCTCTAGCGGCTACGAGCAGTACTTC. This sequence encodes CASSSVSSGYEQYF.

This clone turned up a few times. The chain combines TRBV7-3 with TRBJ2-5; 7 nucleotides line up with TRBD2. The V gene's germline CDR1 is SGHTA and CDR2 FQGTGA. The CDR3 length is 16 residues. The V segment lost 1 base and the J segment 4 bases; nucleotides outside the gene matches: 9. The CDR3 here is CASSLSGQGGRETQYF. In DNA form, the CDR3 reads TGTGCCAGCAGCTTAAGCGGGCAGGGAGGGAGAGAGACCCAGTACTTC. The full variable domain, in which reference TRBV7-3 and TRBJ2-5 provide the parts outside the CDR3, is GAGVSQTPSNKVTEKGKYVELRCDPISGHTALYWYRQSLGQGPEFLIYFQGTGAADDSGLPNDRFFAVRPEGSVSTLKIQRTERGDSAVYLCASSLSGQGGRETQYFGPGTRLLVL.

CDR3: CASSQEAGARRYTF. The CDR3 DNA follows: TGCGCCAGCAGCCAAGAAGCCGGGGCCCGTCGCTACACCTTC. The J gene is TRBJ1-2, the V gene TRBV4-3, with D possibly being TRBD1 (5 bases). Trimming stripped 0 bases from V and 9 bases from J, with 14 bases between. The CDR3 consists of 14 residues. CDR1 and CDR2 (germline): LGHNA, YSLEER.

CDR3 loop: CASSWAQGTGRETQYF. The CDR3 DNA reads as TGTGCCAGCAGCTGGGCACAGGGGACAGGTCGAGAGACCCAGTACTTC. The V and J genes are TRBV7-2 and TRBJ2-5, with 8 bases fitting TRBD1. Losses at the gene ends were 4 bases for V and 4 bases for J; bases not matched to a gene: 11. Germline V gene sequence: CDR1 SGHTA, CDR2 FQGNSA. The CDR3 is made up of 16 amino acids.

The chain recombines TRBV6-5 with TRBJ2-5, with D hard to call. Germline V gene data show CDR1 as MNHEY and CDR2 as SVGAGI. V gave up 5 bases and J gave up 5 bases, with 12 bases separating them. CDR3 length: 13 residues. Here the CDR3 DNA reads TGTGCCAGCAGTCCCCGTCAGAGGGAGACCCAGTACTTC. This translates into CASSPRQRETQYF.